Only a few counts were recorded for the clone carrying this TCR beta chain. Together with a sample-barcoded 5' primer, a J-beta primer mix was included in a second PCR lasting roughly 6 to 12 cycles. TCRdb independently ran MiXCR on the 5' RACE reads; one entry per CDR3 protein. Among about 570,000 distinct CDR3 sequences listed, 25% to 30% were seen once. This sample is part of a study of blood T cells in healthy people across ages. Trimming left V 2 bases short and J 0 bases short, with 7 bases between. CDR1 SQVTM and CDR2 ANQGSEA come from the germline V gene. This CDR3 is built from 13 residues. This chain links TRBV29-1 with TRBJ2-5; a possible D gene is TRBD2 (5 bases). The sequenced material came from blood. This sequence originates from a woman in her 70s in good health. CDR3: CSVEWENQETQYF. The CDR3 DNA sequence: TGCAGCGTTGAATGGGAGAACCAAGAGACCCAGTACTTC.